Sequencing of this TCR beta chain was carried out in a study of blood T cells in healthy people across ages. Study-wide results and caveats: Diversity was estimated from one million T cells, and these estimates were considered underestimates. Shifts in expanded clonotypes may have been confounded by donor CMV status, which was unknown. Older age went with lower TCR beta diversity per million T cells, in a roughly linear way.

A J-beta primer mix and a sample-barcoded 5' primer were used in a second PCR of about 7 to 11 cycles. Unique molecular identifiers of 12 random nucleotides labeled each cDNA. In TCRdb, the 5' RACE reads were re-called with MiXCR into one record per CDR3 protein. The sample contains about 800,000 distinct CDR3 sequences, about 47% of which appear only once. About this clonotype: The target antigen is unknown.

The length of the CDR3 is 14 residues. Trimming cost V 4 bases and J 7 bases, with 16 bases left between them. Per germline, CDR1 SGHDN and CDR2 FVKESK. The sequence was obtained from a man older than 75 in good health. The chain carries TRBV14 and TRBJ1-2, with D hard to call. The sequenced material came from blood. CDR3 protein: CASSRLARPLGYTF. The CDR3 coding sequence is TGTGCCAGCAGCCGACTCGCCCGGCCCCTTGGCTACACCTTC.